Listed below are T cell receptor beta chains from one sample, sequenced in a study of T cell responses to AZD1222 COVID-19 vaccine. The table came from immunoSEQ multiplex PCR; TCRdb's copy has only in-frame clones and leaves some out. The data contain around 150,000 clones, 92% of them singletons. Sequenced here: peripheral blood, sampled 28 days after the second AZD1222 dose. These receptors were collected from an adult who received the AZD1222 COVID-19 vaccine. Both conserved end residues are part of each CDR3. A D gene is named only where the DNA matches it firmly. Expanded clones are given a class, and other clones once, few, many or no size at all.

v_gene	j_gene	abundance	d_gene	CDR3aa	CDR3nt
TRBV28	TRBJ1-1	NA	NA	CASSLPPGVGYTEAFF	TGTGCCAGCAGTTTACCCCCGGGGGTAGGCTACACTGAAGCTTTCTTT
TRBV12-3/TRBV12-4	TRBJ1-1	NA	NA	CASSLGGDTEAFF	TGTGCCAGCAGTTTAGGAGGGGACACTGAAGCTTTCTTT
TRBV10-3	TRBJ1-4	NA	TRBD1	CAISEGPGQGKEKLFF	TGTGCCATCAGTGAGGGGCCGGGACAGGGAAAAGAAAAACTGTTTTTT
TRBV19	TRBJ2-1	NA	NA	CASSQIQNSNPSSYNEQFF	TGTGCCAGTAGTCAGATACAGAACTCAAATCCAAGCTCCTACAATGAGCAGTTCTTC
TRBV9	TRBJ2-6	NA	NA	CASSKLAAGANVLTF	TGTGCCAGCAGTAAACTGGCAGCTGGGGCCAACGTCCTGACTTTC
TRBV30	TRBJ2-5	NA	TRBD2	CAWSPDSGRETQYF	TGTGCCTGGAGCCCCGATAGCGGGAGAGAGACCCAGTACTTC
TRBV2	TRBJ1-2	NA	NA	CASSSQGGNYGYTF	TGTGCCAGCAGTTCCCAGGGAGGGAACTATGGCTACACCTTC
TRBV28	TRBJ2-3	NA	NA	CASGTPIATDTQYF	TGTGCCAGCGGTACGCCCATAGCGACAGATACGCAGTATTTT
TRBV5-1	TRBJ1-1	NA	NA	CASSFGGAAGGFTEAFF	TGCGCCAGCAGCTTCGGTGGTGCTGCAGGAGGGTTCACTGAAGCTTTCTTT
TRBV27	TRBJ2-5	once	NA	CASSSQDGETQYF	TGTGCCAGCAGTTCCCAGGACGGGGAGACCCAGTACTTC
TRBV27	TRBJ2-3	NA	NA	CASSLASATDTQYF	TGTGCCAGCAGTTTAGCTAGCGCCACAGATACGCAGTATTTT
TRBV6-2/TRBV6-3	TRBJ2-7	once	NA	CASSYSTHEQYF	TGTGCCAGCAGTTACTCGACCCACGAGCAGTACTTC
TRBV27	TRBJ1-6	NA	NA	CASSLSSTASPLHF	TGTGCCAGCAGTTTAAGCTCAACGGCTTCACCCCTCCACTTT
TRBV28	TRBJ2-7	NA	TRBD1	CASNQFRQGPTYEQYF	TGTGCCAGCAACCAATTCCGACAGGGGCCAACCTACGAGCAGTACTTC